This paragraph covers one TCR beta chain sequence. The antigen is undetermined. The CDR3 regions of TCR beta were amplified from RNA transcripts. A first-round RT-PCR of the TCR CDR3 used the HTBI primer set. In TCRdb, the multiplex PCR reads were re-called with MiXCR into one record per CDR3 protein. Of almost 350,000 distinct CDR3 sequences in the sample, 15% to 20% are singletons; the top ten hold 15%. The entry originates in a study of T cells in Graves' hyperthyroidism and ophthalmopathy. Overall study findings and caveats: The blood repertoire included most of the expanded thyroid clonotypes above 0.001. Ophthalmopathy and stable hyperthyroidism were told apart by a 13 V-J model.

CDR1 MNHNS and CDR2 SASEGT come from the germline V gene. V was cut by 6 bases and J by 5 bases, with 14 bases left in between. The CDR3 is made up of 13 amino acids. Pregnant or lactating patients were excluded, as were those with uncontrolled infection or other autoimmune disease. For the diagnoses, clinical symptoms, serum thyroxine and TRAb, thyroid ultrasound and orbital computed tomography were used. The sequence was obtained from a woman between 40 and 55 years old with Graves' ophthalmopathy. The rearrangement uses TRBV6-1 and TRBJ2-7, with a tentative D call TRBD1 (6 bases). The sample comprised blood. Written as DNA, the CDR3 is TGTGCCAGCAGCCGCGACAGGAGCCACGAGCAGTACTTC. Protein sequence: CASSRDRSHEQYF.